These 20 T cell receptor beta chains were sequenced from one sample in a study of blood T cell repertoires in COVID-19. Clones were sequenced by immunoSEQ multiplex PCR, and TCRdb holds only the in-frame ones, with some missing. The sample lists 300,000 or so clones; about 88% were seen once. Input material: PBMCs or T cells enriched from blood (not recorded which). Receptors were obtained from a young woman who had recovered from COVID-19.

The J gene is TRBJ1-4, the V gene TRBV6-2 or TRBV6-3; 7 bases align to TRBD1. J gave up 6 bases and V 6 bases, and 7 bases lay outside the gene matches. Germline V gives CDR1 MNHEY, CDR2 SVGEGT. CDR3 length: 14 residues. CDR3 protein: CASSNRGGDEKLFF. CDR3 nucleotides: TGTGCCAGCAGCAACAGGGGCGGCGATGAAAAACTGTTTTTT.

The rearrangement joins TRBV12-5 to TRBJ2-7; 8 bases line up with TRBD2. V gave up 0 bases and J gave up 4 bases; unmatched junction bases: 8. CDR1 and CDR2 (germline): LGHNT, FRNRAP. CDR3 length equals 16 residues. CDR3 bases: TGTGCTAGTGGTTTGGTAACGGGGGGGGCCCCTTACGAGCAGTACTTC. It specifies CASGLVTGGAPYEQYF. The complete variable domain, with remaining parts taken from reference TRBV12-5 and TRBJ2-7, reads DARVTQTPRHKVTEMGQEVTMRCQPILGHNTVFWYRQTMMQGLELLAYFRNRAPLDDSGMPKDRFSAEMPDATLATLKIQPSEPRDSAVYFCASGLVTGGAPYEQYFGPGTRLTVT.

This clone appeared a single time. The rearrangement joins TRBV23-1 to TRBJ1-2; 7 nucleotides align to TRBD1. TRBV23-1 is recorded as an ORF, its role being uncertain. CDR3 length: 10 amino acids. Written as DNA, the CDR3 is TGCGCGAGACCCAGGGGGGGCTACACCTTC. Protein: CARPRGGYTF.

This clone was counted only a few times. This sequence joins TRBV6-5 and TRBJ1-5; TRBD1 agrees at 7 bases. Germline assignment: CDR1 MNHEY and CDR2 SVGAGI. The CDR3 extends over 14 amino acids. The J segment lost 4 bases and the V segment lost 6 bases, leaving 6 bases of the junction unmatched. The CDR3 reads CASREGQLNQPQHF. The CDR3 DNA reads TGTGCCAGCAGGGAGGGACAGTTGAATCAGCCCCAGCATTTT.

The CDR3 nucleotides read TGTGCCAGCAGTTTTCGAGGACAGATTTATAGCAATCAGCCCCAGCATTTT. It translates to CASSFRGQIYSNQPQHF. The V gene is TRBV6-2 or TRBV6-3, the J gene TRBJ1-5; perhaps TRBD1 as D (6 bases). This CDR3 has 17 amino acids. Germline V gene lookup returns CDR1 MNHEY and CDR2 SVGEGT. V was shortened by 4 bases and J by 0 bases, with 16 bases between the two germline ends.

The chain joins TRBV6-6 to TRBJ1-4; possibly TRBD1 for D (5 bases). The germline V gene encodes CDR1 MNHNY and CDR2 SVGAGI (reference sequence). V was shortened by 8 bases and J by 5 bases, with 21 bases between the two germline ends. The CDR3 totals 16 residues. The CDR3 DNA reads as TGTGCCAGCTCTCGGGCTGGGGGGAGATTCAATGAAAAACTGTTTTTT. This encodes CASSRAGGRFNEKLFF.

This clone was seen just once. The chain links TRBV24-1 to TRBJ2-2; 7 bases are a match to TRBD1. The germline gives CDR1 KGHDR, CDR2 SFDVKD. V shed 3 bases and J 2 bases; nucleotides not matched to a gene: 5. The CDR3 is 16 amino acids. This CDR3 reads CATSDPGQQNTGELFF. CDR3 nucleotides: TGTGCCACCAGTGATCCGGGACAGCAAAACACCGGGGAGCTGTTTTTT.

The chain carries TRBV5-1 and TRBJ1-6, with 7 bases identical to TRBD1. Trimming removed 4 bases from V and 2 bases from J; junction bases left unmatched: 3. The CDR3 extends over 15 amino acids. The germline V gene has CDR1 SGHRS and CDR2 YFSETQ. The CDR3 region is CASSGQGAYNSPLHF. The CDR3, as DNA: TGCGCCAGCAGCGGGCAGGGGGCCTATAATTCACCCCTCCACTTT.

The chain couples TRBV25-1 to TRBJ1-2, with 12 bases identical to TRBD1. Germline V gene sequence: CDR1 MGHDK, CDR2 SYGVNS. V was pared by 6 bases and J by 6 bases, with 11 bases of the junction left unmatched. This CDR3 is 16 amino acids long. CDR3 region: CASRPTAGTGGNGYTF. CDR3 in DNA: TGTGCCAGCAGACCAACCGCCGGGACAGGGGGCAATGGCTACACCTTC.

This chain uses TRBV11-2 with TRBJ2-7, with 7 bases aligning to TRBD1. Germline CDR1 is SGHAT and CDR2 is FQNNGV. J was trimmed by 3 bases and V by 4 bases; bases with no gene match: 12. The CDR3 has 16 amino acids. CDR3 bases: TGTGCCAGCAGCTCCAGGATTGGACAGGTAGACTACGAGCAGTACTTC. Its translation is CASSSRIGQVDYEQYF. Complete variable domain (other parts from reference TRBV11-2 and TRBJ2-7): EAGVAQSPRYKIIEKRQSVAFWCNPISGHATLYWYQQILGQGPKLLIQFQNNGVVDDSQLPKDRFSAERLKGVDSTLKIQPAKLEDSAVYLCASSSRIGQVDYEQYFGPGTRLTVT.

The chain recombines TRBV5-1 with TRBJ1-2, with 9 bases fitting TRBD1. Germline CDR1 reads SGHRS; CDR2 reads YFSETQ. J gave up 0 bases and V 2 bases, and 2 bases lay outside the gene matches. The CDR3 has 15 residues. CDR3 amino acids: CASSFGDRANYGYTF. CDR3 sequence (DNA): TGCGCCAGCAGCTTCGGGGACAGGGCTAACTATGGCTACACCTTC.

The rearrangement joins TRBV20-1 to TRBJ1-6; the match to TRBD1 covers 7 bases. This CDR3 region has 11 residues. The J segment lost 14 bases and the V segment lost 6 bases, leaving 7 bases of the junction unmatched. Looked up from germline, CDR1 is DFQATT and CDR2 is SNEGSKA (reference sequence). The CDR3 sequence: CSAETGKALHF. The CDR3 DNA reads TGCAGTGCGGAGACAGGGAAAGCCCTCCACTTT.

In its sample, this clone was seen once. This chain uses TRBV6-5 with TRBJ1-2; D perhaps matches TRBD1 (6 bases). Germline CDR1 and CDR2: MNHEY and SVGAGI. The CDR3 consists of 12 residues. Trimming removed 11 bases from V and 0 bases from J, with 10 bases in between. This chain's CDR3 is CAAGQPNYGYTF. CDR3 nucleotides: TGTGCCGCTGGACAGCCTAACTATGGCTACACCTTC.

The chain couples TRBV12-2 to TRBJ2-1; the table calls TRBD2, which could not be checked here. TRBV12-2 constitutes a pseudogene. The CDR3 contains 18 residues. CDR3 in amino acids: CASRSPWPSGVTHNEQFF. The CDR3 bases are TGTGCAAGTCGCTCCCCCTGGCCGAGCGGGGTAACCCACAATGAGCAGTTCTTC.

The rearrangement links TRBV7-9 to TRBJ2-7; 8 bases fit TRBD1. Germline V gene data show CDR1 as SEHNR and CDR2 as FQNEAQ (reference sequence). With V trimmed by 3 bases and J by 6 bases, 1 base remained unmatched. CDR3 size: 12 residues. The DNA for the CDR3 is TGTGCCAGCAGCTTGACAGGGGCCGAGCAGTACTTC. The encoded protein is CASSLTGAEQYF. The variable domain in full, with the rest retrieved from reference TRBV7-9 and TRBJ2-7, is DTGVSQNPRHKITKRGQNVTFRCDPISEHNRLYWYRQTLGQGPEFLTYFQNEAQLEKSRLLSDRFSAERPKGSFSTLEIQRTEQGDSAMYLCASSLTGAEQYFGPGTRLTVT.

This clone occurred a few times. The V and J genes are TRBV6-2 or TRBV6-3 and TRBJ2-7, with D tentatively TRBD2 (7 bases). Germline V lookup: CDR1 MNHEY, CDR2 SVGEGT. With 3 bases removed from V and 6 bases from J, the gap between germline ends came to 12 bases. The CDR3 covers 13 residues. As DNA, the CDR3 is TGTGCCAGCAGTTATTACAGGGAGGGCGAGCAGTACTTC. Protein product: CASSYYREGEQYF.

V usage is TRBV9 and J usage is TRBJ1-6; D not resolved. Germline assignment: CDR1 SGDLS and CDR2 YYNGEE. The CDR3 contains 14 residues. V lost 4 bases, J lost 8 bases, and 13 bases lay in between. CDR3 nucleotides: TGTGCCAGCAGCCTAAAAGCCCACCATTCACCCCTCCACTTT. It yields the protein CASSLKAHHSPLHF.

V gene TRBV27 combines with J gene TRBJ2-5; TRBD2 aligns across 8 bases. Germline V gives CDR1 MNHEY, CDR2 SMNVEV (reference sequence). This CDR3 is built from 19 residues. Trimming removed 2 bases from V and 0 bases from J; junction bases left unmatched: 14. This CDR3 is CASSLGGPIGGGDQETQYF. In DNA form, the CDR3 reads TGTGCCAGCAGTTTAGGTGGCCCGATCGGGGGGGGCGACCAAGAGACCCAGTACTTC.

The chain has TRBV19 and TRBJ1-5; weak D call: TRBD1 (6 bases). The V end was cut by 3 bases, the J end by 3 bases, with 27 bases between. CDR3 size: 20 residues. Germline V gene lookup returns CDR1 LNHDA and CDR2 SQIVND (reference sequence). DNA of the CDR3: TGTGCCAGTAGTATTCGGAAACTCGGGTATAACAGGGTGCTCAATCAGCCCCAGCATTTT. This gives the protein CASSIRKLGYNRVLNQPQHF.

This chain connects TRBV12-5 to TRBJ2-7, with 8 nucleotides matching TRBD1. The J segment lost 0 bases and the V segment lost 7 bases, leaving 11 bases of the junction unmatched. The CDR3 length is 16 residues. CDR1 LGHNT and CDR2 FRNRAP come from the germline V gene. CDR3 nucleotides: TGTGCTAGTGCCCCCACAGGGGGACAGGCCTCCTACGAGCAGTACTTC. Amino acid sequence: CASAPTGGQASYEQYF.